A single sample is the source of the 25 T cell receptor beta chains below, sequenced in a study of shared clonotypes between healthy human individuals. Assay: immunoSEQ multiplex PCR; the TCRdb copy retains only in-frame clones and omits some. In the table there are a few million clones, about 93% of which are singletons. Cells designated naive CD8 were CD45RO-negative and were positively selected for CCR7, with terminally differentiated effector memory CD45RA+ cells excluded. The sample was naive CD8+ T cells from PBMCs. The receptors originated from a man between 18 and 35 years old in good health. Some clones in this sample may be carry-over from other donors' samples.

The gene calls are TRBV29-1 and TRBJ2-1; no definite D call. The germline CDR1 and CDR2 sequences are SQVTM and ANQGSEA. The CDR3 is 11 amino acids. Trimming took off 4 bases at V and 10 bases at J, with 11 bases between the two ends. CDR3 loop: CSVVLVYEQFF. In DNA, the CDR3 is TGCAGCGTTGTTCTAGTATACGAGCAGTTCTTC.

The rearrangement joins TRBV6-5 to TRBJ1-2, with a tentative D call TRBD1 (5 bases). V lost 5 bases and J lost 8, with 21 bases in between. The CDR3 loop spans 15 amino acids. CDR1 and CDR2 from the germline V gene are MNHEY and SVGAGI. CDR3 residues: CASSMGLTEVDGYTF. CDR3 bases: TGTGCCAGCAGTATGGGTCTGACAGAGGTAGACGGCTACACCTTC.

The CDR3 loop is CASSLNRVLPIGELFF. Written as DNA, the CDR3 is TGTGCCAGCAGTCTGAACCGCGTACTGCCAATCGGGGAGCTGTTTTTT. The V call is TRBV28, the J call TRBJ2-2; D is ambiguous. V lost 5 bases and J lost 7, with 20 bases in between. The CDR3 is 16 amino acids. Per germline, CDR1 MDHEN and CDR2 SYDVKM.

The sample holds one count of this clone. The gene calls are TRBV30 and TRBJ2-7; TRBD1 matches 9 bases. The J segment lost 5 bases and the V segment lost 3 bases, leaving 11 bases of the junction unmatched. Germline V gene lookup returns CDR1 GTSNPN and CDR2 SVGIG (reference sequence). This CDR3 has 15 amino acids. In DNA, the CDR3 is TGTGCCTGGAGCTTCGACAGGGGGTGGTCTGACGAGCAGTACTTC. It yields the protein CAWSFDRGWSDEQYF.

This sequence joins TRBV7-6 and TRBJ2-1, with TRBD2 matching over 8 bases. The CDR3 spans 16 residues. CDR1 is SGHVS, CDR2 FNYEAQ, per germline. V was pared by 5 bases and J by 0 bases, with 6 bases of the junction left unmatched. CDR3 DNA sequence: TGTGCCAGCAGCCCACGGAGCGGGAGCTCCTACAATGAGCAGTTCTTC. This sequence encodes CASSPRSGSSYNEQFF.

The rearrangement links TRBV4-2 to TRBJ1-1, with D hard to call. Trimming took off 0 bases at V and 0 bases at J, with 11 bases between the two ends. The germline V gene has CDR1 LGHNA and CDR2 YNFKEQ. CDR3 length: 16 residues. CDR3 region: CASSQEWGSLNTEAFF. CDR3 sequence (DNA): TGTGCCAGCAGCCAAGAGTGGGGAAGTTTGAACACTGAAGCTTTCTTT.

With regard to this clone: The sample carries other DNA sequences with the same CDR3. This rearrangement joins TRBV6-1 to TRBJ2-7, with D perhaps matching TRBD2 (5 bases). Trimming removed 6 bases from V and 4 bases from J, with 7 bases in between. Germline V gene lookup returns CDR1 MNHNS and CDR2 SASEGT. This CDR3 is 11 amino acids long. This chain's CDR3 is CASREGYEQYF. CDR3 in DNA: TGTGCCAGCAGAGAGGGTTACGAGCAGTACTTC.

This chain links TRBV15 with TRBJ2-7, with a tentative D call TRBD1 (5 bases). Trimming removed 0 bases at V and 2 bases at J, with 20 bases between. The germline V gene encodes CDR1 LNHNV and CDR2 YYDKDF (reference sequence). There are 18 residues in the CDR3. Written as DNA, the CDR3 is TGTGCCACCAGCAGAGAGATCGTGAGTTTGGACAAGCCCTACGAGCAGTACTTC. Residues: CATSREIVSLDKPYEQYF.

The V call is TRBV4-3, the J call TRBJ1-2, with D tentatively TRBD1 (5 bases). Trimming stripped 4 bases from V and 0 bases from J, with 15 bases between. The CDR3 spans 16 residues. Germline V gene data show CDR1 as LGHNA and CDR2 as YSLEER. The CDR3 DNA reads TGCGCCAGCAGCCGCTCACGACAGTCTCCTAACTATGGCTACACCTTC. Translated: CASSRSRQSPNYGYTF.

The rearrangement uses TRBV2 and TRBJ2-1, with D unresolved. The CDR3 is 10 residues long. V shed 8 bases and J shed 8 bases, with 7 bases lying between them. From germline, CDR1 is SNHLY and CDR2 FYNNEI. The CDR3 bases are TGTGCCAGCCAACGGGATGAGCAGTTCTTC. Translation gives CASQRDEQFF.

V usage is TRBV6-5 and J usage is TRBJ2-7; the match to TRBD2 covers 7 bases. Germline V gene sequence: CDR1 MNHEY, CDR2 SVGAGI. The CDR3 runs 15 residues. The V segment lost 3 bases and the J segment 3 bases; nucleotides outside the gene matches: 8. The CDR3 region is CASSYGLADYYEQYF. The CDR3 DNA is TGTGCCAGCAGTTATGGCCTAGCGGATTACTACGAGCAGTACTTC.

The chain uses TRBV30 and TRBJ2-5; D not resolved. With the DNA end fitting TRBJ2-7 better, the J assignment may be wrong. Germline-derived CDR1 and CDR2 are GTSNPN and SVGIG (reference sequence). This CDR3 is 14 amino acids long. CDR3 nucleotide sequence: TGTGCCTGGAGTGTATTTACGGGCGACTACGAGCAGTACTTC. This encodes CAWSVFTGDYEQYF.

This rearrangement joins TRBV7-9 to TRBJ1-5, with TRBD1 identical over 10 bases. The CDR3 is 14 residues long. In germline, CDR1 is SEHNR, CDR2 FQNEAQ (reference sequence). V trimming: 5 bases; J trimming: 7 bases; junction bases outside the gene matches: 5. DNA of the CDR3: TGTGCCAGCAGCCAAGGACAGGGGGTCCAGCCCCAGCATTTT. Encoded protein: CASSQGQGVQPQHF.

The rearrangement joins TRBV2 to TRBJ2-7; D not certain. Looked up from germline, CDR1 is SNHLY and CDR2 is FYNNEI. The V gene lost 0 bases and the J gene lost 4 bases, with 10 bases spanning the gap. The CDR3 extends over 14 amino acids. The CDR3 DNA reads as TGTGCCAGCAGTGAAGCACCTGTAGGGTACGAGCAGTACTTC. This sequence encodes CASSEAPVGYEQYF.

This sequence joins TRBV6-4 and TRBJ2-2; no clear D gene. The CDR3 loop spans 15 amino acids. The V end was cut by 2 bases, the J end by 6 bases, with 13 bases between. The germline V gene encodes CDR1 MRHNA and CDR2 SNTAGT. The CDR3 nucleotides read TGTGCCAGCAGTGACCCCCAGGCGGTCCCCGGGGAGCTGTTTTTT. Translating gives CASSDPQAVPGELFF.

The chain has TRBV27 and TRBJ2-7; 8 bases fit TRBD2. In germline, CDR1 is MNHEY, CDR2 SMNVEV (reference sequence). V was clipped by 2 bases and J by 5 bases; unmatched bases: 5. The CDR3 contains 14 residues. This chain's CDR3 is CASSLREGLNEQYF. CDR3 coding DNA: TGTGCCAGCAGTTTACGGGAGGGCCTAAACGAGCAGTACTTC.

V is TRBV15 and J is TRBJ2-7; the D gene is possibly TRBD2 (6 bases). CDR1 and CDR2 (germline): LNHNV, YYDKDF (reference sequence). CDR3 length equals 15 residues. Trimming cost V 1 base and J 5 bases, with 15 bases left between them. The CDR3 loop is CATSRGLGGEHEQYF. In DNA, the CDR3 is TGTGCCACCAGCAGAGGTCTCGGGGGAGAGCACGAGCAGTACTTC.

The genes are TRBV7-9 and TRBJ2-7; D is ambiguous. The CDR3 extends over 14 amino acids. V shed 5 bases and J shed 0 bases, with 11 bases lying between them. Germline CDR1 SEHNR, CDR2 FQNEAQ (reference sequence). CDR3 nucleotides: TGTGCCAGCAGCACGCCCCCCAGCTCCTACGAGCAGTACTTC. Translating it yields CASSTPPSSYEQYF.

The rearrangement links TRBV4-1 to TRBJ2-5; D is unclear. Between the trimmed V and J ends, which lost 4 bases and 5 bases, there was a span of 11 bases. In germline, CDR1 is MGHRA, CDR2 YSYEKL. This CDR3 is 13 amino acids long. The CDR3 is CASSLGRLETQYF. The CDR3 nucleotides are TGCGCCAGCAGCCTCGGGCGACTGGAGACCCAGTACTTC.

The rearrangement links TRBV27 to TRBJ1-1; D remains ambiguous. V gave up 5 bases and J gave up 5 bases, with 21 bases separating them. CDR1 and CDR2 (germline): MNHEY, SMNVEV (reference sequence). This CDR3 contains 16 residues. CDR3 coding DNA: TGTGCCAGCAGTCTAGGCCCTGGGCGAGCGGCGACTGAAGCTTTCTTT. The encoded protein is CASSLGPGRAATEAFF.

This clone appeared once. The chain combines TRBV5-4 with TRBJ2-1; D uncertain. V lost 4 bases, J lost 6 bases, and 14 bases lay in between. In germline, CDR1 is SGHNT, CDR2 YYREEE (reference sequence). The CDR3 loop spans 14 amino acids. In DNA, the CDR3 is TGTGCCAGCAGCCCGCCCGGTCGCCCCAATGAGCAGTTCTTC. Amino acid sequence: CASSPPGRPNEQFF.

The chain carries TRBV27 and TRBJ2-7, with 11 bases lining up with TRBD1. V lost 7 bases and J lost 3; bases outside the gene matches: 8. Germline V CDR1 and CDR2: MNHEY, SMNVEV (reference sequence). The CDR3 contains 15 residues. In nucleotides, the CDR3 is TGTGCCAGCACCCTCTCCGGGACAGGGGGCTACGAGCAGTACTTC. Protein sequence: CASTLSGTGGYEQYF.

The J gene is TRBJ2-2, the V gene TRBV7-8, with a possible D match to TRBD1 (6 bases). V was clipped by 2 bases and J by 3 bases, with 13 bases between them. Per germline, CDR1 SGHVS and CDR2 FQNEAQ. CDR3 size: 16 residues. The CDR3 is CASSLPDRGYTGELFF. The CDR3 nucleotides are TGTGCCAGCAGCTTACCGGACAGAGGATACACCGGGGAGCTGTTTTTT. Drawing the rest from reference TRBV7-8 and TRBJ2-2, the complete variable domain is GAGVSQSPRYKVAKRGQDVALRCDPISGHVSLFWYQQALGQGPEFLTYFQNEAQLDKSGLPSDRFFAERPEGSVSTLKIQRTQQEDSAVYLCASSLPDRGYTGELFFGEGSRLTVL.

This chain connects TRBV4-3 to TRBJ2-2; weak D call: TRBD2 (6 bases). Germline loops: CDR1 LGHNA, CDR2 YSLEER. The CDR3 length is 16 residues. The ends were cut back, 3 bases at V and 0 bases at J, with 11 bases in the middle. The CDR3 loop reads CASSQGGAPNTGELFF. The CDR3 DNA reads TGCGCCAGCAGCCAGGGCGGGGCCCCGAACACCGGGGAGCTGTTTTTT.

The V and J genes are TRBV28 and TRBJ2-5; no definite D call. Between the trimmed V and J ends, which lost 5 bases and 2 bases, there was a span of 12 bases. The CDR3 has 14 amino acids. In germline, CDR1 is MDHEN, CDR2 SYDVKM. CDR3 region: CASSPWVGQETQYF. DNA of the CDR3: TGTGCCAGCAGTCCATGGGTAGGGCAAGAGACCCAGTACTTC.